Given below is one T cell receptor (beta chain) in context. This sample stems from a study of blood T cell repertoires in COVID-19. About the study: PBMCs, B-cell-depleted T cells, or T cells were the source of the cDNA or gDNA that made up the material.

Original handling: Amplification of reference gene primers provided the estimated nucleated cell counts. Sequencing was performed with immunoSEQ multiplex PCR; in TCRdb, only in-frame clones are kept and a portion is missing. The V and J calls and clone size are taken from that table; D and trimming were inferred from the DNA. Here the sample spans about 190,000 clones, approximately 86% being singletons. Trimming removed 2 bases at V and 4 bases at J, with 14 bases between. Germline V gene sequence: CDR1 GTSNPN, CDR2 SVGIG (reference sequence). The CDR3 covers 14 residues. This chain joins TRBV30 and TRBJ1-2; D is perhaps TRBD1 (6 bases). This clonotype was sampled from a young man with acute or convalescent COVID-19. Sequenced sample: peripheral blood. CDR3 amino acids: CAWSIYGQIYGYTF. The CDR3 nucleotides read TGTGCCTGGAGTATTTATGGACAGATCTATGGCTACACCTTC.